This passage covers 11 T cell receptor beta chains from one sample sequenced in a study of cytomegalovirus exposure and HLA in healthy donors. 60 Vbeta and 13 Jbeta primers were used in PCR. Produced via immunoSEQ multiplex PCR; TCRdb's table is partial and in-frame only. The sample has some 120,000 clones, 80% seen once. The source material was PBMCs. Receptors originate from a young man in good health and CMV-seropositive.

The V call is TRBV7-2, the J call TRBJ1-2, with 8 bases that match TRBD1. Germline V gives CDR1 SGHTA, CDR2 FQGNSA. J gave up 6 bases and V 5 bases, and 11 bases lay outside the gene matches. The CDR3 extends over 15 amino acids. The chain's CDR3 is CASSPIRTGLDGYTF. The CDR3 coding sequence is TGTGCCAGCAGCCCGATCCGGACAGGGCTGGATGGCTACACCTTC.

The V gene is TRBV7-2, the J gene TRBJ2-1; possible D gene TRBD2, 5 bases. This CDR3 is 14 amino acids long. Germline CDR1 is SGHTA and CDR2 is FQGNSA. V shed 1 base and J shed 9 bases, with 13 bases lying between them. For the CDR3, the DNA is TGTGCCAGCAGCTTAGATGTAGCGACGGGTGAGCAGTTCTTC. This translates into CASSLDVATGEQFF.

This clone was detected only once. V is TRBV19 and J is TRBJ1-4; D unclear. V lost 4 bases and J 8 bases, leaving 14 bases between the germline ends. The CDR3 totals 14 residues. CDR1 LNHDA and CDR2 SQIVND come from the germline V gene (reference sequence). The CDR3 region is CASSTGGFKEKLFF. As DNA, the CDR3 is TGTGCCAGTAGTACTGGCGGGTTTAAAGAAAAACTGTTTTTT. Variable domain in full (rest from reference TRBV19 and TRBJ1-4): DGGITQSPKYLFRKEGQNVTLSCEQNLNHDAMYWYRQDPGQGLRLIYYSQIVNDFQKGDIAEGYSVSREKKESFPLTVTSAQKNPTAFYLCASSTGGFKEKLFFGSGTQLSVL.

V and J are TRBV5-1 and TRBJ2-7; 7 nucleotides agree with TRBD1. Germline loops: CDR1 SGHRS, CDR2 YFSETQ. This CDR3 contains 14 residues. V trimming: 4 bases; J trimming: 4 bases; junction bases outside the gene matches: 8. CDR3 in DNA: TGCGCCAGCAGCACTCGACAGGGTCCTTACGAGCAGTACTTC. It translates to CASSTRQGPYEQYF.

The chain links TRBV7-3 to TRBJ1-5, with no clear D. V was trimmed by 2 bases and J by 0 bases, leaving 5 bases between them. The germline gives CDR1 SGHTA, CDR2 FQGTGA. This CDR3 contains 14 residues. The CDR3 nucleotides read TGTGCCAGCAGCTTAGAGAATAGCAATCAGCCCCAGCATTTT. It encodes CASSLENSNQPQHF.

This clone was detected only once. The genes are TRBV6-1 and TRBJ2-1; TRBD1 aligns across 7 bases. The germline gives CDR1 MNHNS, CDR2 SASEGT. The CDR3 contains 14 residues. The ends lost 2 bases at V and 7 bases at J; junction bases unmatched: 5. In nucleotides, the CDR3 is TGTGCCAGCAGTGAATTTGGGACAGTTAATGAGCAGTTCTTC. Translation gives CASSEFGTVNEQFF.

This clone was recorded only once. The genes are TRBV19 and TRBJ2-1; no clear D gene. The CDR3 is made up of 16 amino acids. Deletions cut 1 base from V and 0 bases from J, with 10 bases between. Germline assignment: CDR1 LNHDA and CDR2 SQIVND (reference sequence). CDR3 sequence reads: CASSIGTVISYNEQFF. CDR3 nucleotide sequence: TGTGCCAGTAGTATAGGAACAGTGATCTCCTACAATGAGCAGTTCTTC.

The chain is built from TRBV6-5 and TRBJ2-7; perhaps TRBD1 as D (5 bases). The CDR3 is 14 amino acids. V lost 3 bases to trimming and J lost 0 bases, with 9 bases between them. Per the germline V gene, CDR1 is MNHEY and CDR2 is SVGAGI. In nucleotides, the CDR3 is TGTGCCAGCAGTTATTTCGACAGCTCCTACGAGCAGTACTTC. Translated: CASSYFDSSYEQYF.

This chain uses TRBV6-5 with TRBJ2-1; 7 nucleotides match TRBD1. The germline V gene has CDR1 MNHEY and CDR2 SVGAGI. The CDR3 runs to 14 residues. The ends lost 4 bases at V and 2 bases at J; junction bases unmatched: 2. The CDR3 reads CASSWDRTYNEQFF. The DNA of the CDR3 is TGTGCCAGCAGTTGGGACAGAACCTACAATGAGCAGTTCTTC.

The gene calls are TRBV5-1 and TRBJ2-7; 8 nucleotides agree with TRBD1. V trimming: 4 bases; J trimming: 2 bases; junction bases outside the gene matches: 5. This CDR3 is built from 14 residues. Germline CDR1 is SGHRS and CDR2 is YFSETQ. Written as DNA, the CDR3 is TGCGCCAGCAGCACCTGGACAGGGACCTACGAGCAGTACTTC. Translated: CASSTWTGTYEQYF.

The CDR3 reads CAIRDTIAGAADTQYF. CDR3 bases: TGTGCCATCAGAGACACTATAGCGGGGGCTGCAGATACGCAGTATTTT. The chain couples TRBV10-3 to TRBJ2-3, with TRBD2 identical over 9 bases. The trim removed 6 bases at V and 4 bases at J, leaving 11 bases unmatched. Germline V gives CDR1 ENHRY, CDR2 SYGVKD. The length of the CDR3 is 16 residues.